This TCR beta chain emerged from a study of blood T cell repertoires in COVID-19. Per the authors' pipeline: Cell counts per sample came from amplifying reference gene primers. Generated by immunoSEQ multiplex PCR, the TCRdb table keeps only in-frame clones and is missing some. D and trimming were read from the DNA, whereas the V and J calls and clone size are those reported in that table. The sample has 150,000 or so clones, roughly 90% seen once. Individuals aged about 18 to 89 years were recruited from around 22 US areas. The receptor was derived from a woman between 35 and 50 years old who had been exposed to COVID-19. The sample was PBMCs or T cells enriched from blood (not recorded which).

DNA for the CDR3: TGTGCCAGTTCCAGAATCCCCTACAATGAGCAGTTCTTC. Amino acids: CASSRIPYNEQFF. The rearrangement links TRBV19 to TRBJ2-1, with D uncertain. Germline values: CDR1 LNHDA, CDR2 SQIVND (reference sequence). V was trimmed by 8 bases and J by 2 bases, leaving 10 bases between them. This CDR3 spans 13 amino acids. The full variable domain, completed using reference TRBV19 and TRBJ2-1, is DGGITQSPKYLFRKEGQNVTLSCEQNLNHDAMYWYRQDPGQGLRLIYYSQIVNDFQKGDIAEGYSVSREKKESFPLTVTSAQKNPTAFYLCASSRIPYNEQFFGPGTRLTVL.